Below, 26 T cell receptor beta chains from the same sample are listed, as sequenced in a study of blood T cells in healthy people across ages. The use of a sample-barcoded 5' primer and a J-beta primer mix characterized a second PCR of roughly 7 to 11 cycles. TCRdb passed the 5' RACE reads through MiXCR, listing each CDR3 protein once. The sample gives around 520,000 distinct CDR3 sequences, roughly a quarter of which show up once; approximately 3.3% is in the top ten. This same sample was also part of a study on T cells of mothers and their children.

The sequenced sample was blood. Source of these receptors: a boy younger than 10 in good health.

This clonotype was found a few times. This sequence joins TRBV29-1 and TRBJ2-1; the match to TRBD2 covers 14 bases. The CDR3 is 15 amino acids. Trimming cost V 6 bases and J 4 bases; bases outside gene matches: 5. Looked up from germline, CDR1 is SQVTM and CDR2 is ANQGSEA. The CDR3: CSVDGTSGGYNEQFF. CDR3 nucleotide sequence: TGCAGCGTAGACGGGACTAGCGGGGGATACAATGAGCAGTTCTTC.

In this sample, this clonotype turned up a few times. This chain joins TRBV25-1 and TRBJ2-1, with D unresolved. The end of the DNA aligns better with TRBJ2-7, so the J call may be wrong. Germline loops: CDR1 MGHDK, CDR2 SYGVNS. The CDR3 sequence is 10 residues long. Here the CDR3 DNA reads TGTGCCAGCAGTGCTGGGGAGCAGTACTTC. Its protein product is CASSAGEQYF.

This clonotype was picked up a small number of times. The CDR3 DNA reads TGCAGCGCCGAGGTCAGCACAGATACGCAGTATTTT. Protein sequence: CSAEVSTDTQYF. The chain joins TRBV29-1 to TRBJ2-3; no definite D call. Deletions cut 7 bases from V and 0 bases from J, with 8 bases between. This CDR3 spans 12 amino acids. Germline CDR1 and CDR2: SQVTM and ANQGSEA.

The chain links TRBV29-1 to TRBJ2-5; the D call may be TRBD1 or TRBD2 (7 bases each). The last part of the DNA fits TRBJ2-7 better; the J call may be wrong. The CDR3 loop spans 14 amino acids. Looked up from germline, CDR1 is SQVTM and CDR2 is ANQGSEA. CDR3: CSVEDDREGYEQYF. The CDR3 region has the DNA TGCAGCGTTGAAGATGACAGGGAGGGGTACGAGCAGTACTTC.

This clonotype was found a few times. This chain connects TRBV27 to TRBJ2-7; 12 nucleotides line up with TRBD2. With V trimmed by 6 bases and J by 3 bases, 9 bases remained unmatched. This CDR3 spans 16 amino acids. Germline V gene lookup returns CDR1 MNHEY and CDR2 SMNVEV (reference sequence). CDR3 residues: CASSLTGLAGSYEQYF. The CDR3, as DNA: TGTGCCAGCAGCCTAACAGGACTAGCGGGGAGCTACGAGCAGTACTTC.

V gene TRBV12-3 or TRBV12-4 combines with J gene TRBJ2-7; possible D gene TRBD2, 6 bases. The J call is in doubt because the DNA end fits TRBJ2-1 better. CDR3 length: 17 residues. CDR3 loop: CAIPSPNGGSGYNEQFF. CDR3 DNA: TGTGCCATCCCCTCTCCCAACGGGGGTTCTGGCTACAATGAGCAGTTCTTC.

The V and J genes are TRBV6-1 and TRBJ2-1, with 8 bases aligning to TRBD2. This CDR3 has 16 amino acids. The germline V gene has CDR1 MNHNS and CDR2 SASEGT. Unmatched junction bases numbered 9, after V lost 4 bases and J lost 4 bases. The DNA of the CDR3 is TGTGCCAGCAGTGGCCCCGTCGGGGGGGTTTACAATGAGCAGTTCTTC. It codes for CASSGPVGGVYNEQFF.

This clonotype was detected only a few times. The CDR3 sequence is CASSLDLLGGRTDTQYF. CDR3 nucleotides: TGTGCCAGCAGCTTAGATTTGTTGGGGGGGCGCACAGATACGCAGTATTTT. The gene calls are TRBV11-2 and TRBJ2-3; a weak D match, TRBD2 (7 bases). Trimming stripped 0 bases from V and 1 base from J, with 14 bases between. Germline V lookup: CDR1 SGHAT, CDR2 FQNNGV. This CDR3 comprises 17 residues. Full variable domain (outside the CDR3, taken from reference TRBV11-2 and TRBJ2-3): EAGVAQSPRYKIIEKRQSVAFWCNPISGHATLYWYQQILGQGPKLLIQFQNNGVVDDSQLPKDRFSAERLKGVDSTLKIQPAKLEDSAVYLCASSLDLLGGRTDTQYFGPGTRLTVL.

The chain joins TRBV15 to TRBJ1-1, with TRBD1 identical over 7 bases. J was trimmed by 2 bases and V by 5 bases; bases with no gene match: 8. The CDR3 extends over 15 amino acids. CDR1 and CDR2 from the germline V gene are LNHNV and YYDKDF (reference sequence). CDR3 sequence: CATSSRTGVNTEAFF. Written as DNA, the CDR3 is TGTGCCACCAGCTCGCGGACAGGAGTCAACACTGAAGCTTTCTTT.

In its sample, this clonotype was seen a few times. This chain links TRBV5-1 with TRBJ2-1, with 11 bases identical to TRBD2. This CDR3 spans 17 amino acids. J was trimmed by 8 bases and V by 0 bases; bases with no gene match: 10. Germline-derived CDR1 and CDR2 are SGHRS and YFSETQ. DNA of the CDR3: TGCGCCAGCAGCTTGGCGGGTAGCGGGGGGGCCGTCGATGAGCAGTTCTTC. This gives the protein CASSLAGSGGAVDEQFF. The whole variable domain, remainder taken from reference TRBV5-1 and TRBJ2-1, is KAGVTQTPRYLIKTRGQQVTLSCSPISGHRSVSWYQQTPGQGLQFLFEYFSETQRNKGNFPGRFSGRQFSNSRSEMNVSTLELGDSALYLCASSLAGSGGAVDEQFFGPGTRLTVL.

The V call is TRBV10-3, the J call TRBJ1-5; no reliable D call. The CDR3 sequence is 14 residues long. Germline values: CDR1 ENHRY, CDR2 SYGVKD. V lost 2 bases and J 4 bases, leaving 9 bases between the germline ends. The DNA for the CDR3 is TGTGCCATCAGTGAGGGGCAGATTAATCAGCCCCAGCATTTT. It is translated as CAISEGQINQPQHF.

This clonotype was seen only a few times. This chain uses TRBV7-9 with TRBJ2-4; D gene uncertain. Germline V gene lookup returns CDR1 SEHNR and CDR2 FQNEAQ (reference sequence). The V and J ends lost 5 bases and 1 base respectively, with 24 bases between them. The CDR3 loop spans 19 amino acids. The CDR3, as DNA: TGTGCCAGCAGCCTGACCGGGCACGGATCTGAGGTGGCCAAAAACATTCAGTACTTC. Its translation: CASSLTGHGSEVAKNIQYF.

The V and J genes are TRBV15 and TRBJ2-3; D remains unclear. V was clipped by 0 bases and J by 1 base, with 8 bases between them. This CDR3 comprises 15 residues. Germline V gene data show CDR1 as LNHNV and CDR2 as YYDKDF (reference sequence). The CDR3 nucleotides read TGTGCCACCAGCAGAGATCTACTTGGCACAGATACGCAGTATTTT. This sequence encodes CATSRDLLGTDTQYF.

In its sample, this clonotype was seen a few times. The CDR3 bases are TGCGCCAGCAGCTTGAAGAGGCCGGCCGAGACCCAGTACTTC. Translating gives CASSLKRPAETQYF. V gene TRBV5-1 combines with J gene TRBJ2-5, with no clear D. The CDR3 length is 14 residues. V gave up 1 base and J gave up 5 bases, with 12 bases separating them. The germline V gene has CDR1 SGHRS and CDR2 YFSETQ.

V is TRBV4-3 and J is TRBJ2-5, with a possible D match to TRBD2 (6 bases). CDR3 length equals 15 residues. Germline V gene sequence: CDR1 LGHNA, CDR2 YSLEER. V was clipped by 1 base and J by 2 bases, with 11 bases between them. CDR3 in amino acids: CASSQGTGEQETQYF. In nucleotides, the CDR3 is TGCGCCAGCAGCCAAGGGACGGGAGAGCAAGAGACCCAGTACTTC.

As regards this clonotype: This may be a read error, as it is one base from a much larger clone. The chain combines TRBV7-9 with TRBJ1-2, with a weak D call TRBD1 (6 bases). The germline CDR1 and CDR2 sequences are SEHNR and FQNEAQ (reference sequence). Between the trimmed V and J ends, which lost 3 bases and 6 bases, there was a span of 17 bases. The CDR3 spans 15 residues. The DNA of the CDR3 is TGTGCCAGCAGCTTGAGGACAGTGCAAGGAGATGGCTACACCTTC. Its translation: CASSLRTVQGDGYTF.

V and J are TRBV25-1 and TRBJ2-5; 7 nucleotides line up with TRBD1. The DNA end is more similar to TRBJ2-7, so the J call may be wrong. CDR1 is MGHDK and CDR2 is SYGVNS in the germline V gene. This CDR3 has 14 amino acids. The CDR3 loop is CASRTTGIYSEQYF. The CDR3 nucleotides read TGTGCCAGCAGGACGACAGGGATTTACTCCGAGCAGTACTTC.

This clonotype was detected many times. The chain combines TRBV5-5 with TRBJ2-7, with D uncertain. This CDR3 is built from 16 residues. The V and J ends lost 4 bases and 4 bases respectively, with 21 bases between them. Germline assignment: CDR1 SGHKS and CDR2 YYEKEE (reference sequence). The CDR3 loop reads CASSGVPPHNPYEQYF. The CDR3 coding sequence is TGTGCCAGCAGCGGGGTACCCCCCCATAACCCTTACGAGCAGTACTTC.

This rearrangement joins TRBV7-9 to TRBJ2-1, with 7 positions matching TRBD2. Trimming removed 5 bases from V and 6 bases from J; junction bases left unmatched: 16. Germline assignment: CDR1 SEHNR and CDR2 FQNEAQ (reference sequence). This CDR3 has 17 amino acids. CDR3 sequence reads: CASSPFKSPGGRNEQFF. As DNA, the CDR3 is TGTGCCAGCAGCCCCTTCAAAAGTCCGGGAGGCCGCAATGAGCAGTTCTTC.

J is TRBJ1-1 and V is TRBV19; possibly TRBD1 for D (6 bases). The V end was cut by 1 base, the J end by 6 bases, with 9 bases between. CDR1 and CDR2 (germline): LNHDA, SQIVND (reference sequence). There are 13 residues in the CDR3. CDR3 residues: CASSIGGGAEAFF. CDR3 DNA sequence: TGTGCCAGTAGTATAGGCGGGGGCGCTGAAGCTTTCTTT.

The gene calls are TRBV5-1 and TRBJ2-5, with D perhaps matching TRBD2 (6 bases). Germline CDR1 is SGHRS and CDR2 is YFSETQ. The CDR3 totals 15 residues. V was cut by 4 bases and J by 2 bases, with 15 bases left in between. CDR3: CASSRGTPIQETQYF. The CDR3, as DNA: TGCGCCAGCAGCCGCGGGACTCCAATACAAGAGACCCAGTACTTC. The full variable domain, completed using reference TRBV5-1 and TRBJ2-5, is KAGVTQTPRYLIKTRGQQVTLSCSPISGHRSVSWYQQTPGQGLQFLFEYFSETQRNKGNFPGRFSGRQFSNSRSEMNVSTLELGDSALYLCASSRGTPIQETQYFGPGTRLLVL.

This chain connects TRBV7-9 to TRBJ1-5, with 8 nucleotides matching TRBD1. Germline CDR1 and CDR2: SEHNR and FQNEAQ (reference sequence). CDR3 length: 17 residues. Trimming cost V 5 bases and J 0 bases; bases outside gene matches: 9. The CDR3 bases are TGTGCCAGCAGCCCCGGGACAGGTTTACTTAGCAATCAGCCCCAGCATTTT. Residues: CASSPGTGLLSNQPQHF. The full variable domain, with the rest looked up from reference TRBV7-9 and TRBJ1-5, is DTGVSQNPRHKITKRGQNVTFRCDPISEHNRLYWYRQTLGQGPEFLTYFQNEAQLEKSRLLSDRFSAERPKGSFSTLEIQRTEQGDSAMYLCASSPGTGLLSNQPQHFGDGTRLSIL.

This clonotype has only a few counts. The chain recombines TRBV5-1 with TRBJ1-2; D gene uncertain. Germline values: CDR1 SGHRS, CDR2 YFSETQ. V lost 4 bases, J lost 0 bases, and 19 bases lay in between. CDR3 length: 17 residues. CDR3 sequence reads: CASSVLPPDGTNYGYTF. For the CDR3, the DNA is TGCGCCAGCAGCGTCCTCCCCCCGGACGGAACTAACTATGGCTACACCTTC.

CDR3 sequence reads: CASSQDWGEGPYNEQFF. The CDR3 nucleotides are TGTGCCAGCAGCCAAGATTGGGGGGAGGGCCCCTACAATGAGCAGTTCTTC. The J gene is TRBJ2-1, the V gene TRBV3-1; TRBD2 matches at 7 bases. Germline V gives CDR1 LGHDT, CDR2 YNNKEL (reference sequence). With V trimmed by 0 bases and J by 2 bases, 7 bases remained unmatched. This CDR3 has 17 amino acids.

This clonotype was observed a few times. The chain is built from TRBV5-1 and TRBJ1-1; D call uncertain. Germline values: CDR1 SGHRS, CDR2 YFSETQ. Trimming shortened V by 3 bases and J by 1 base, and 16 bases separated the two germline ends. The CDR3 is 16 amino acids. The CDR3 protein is CASSWVGRQTNTEAFF. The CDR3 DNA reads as TGCGCCAGCAGCTGGGTGGGGAGGCAGACGAACACTGAAGCTTTCTTT.

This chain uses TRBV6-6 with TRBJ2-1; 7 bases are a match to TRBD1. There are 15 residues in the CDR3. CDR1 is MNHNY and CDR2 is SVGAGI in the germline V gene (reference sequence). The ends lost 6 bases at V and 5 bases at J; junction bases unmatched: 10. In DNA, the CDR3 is TGTGCCAGCAGACTTTACAGGGGCTTAGACAATGAGCAGTTCTTC. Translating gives CASRLYRGLDNEQFF.